This TCR beta chain was obtained from a study of radiotherapy plus CTLA-4 blockade in lung cancer. Study context: With 31% of patients having disease control, objective responses were seen in roughly 18%. General study points: Radiotherapy with ipilimumab was followed by blood expansion of tumor-derived clones. Per reports, early blood T cell clone dynamics, plus interferon-beta, forecast response most strongly.

This clone has a handful of counts. Its antigen is currently unknown. Focal radiation and CTLA-4 blockade (ipilimumab) were tested in chemo-refractory metastatic non-small-cell lung cancer patients. Assay used: immunoSEQ multiplex PCR; TCRdb lists only in-frame clones, some missing. Here the sample spans around 90,000 clones, about 80% being singletons. The length of the CDR3 is 15 residues. The germline V gene has CDR1 SGHTA and CDR2 FQGNSA. V shed 1 base and J shed 0 bases, with 7 bases lying between them. The material was peripheral blood, obtained from a patient treated with radiotherapy plus ipilimumab. This receptor was obtained from a human donor with non-small cell lung cancer that progressed on radiotherapy plus ipilimumab. The V gene is TRBV7-2, the J gene TRBJ2-1, with TRBD2 as a possible D gene (6 bases). The CDR3 nucleotides are TGTGCCAGCAGCTTAGTCGGGAGCTCCTACAATGAGCAGTTCTTC. It is translated as CASSLVGSSYNEQFF.